This is a list of T cell receptor beta chains from one sample in a study of T-cell reconstitution after alpha-beta-depleted transplantation in children. TCRdb reprocessed the PCR reads via MiXCR and lists one record per CDR3 protein. The top ten hold 30% to 45% of the sample, which has 450,000 to 700,000 distinct CDR3 sequences, roughly 30% seen once. The source material was PBMCs, sampled before TCRalphabeta/CD19-depleted stem cell transplant. Receptors originate from a boy in the first two years of life with Wiskott-Aldrich syndrome, due to receive a stem cell transplant. The CDR3 runs from the conserved cysteine through the conserved F or W. D genes are given only for firm matches. Clone size is shown for a subset of rows, as once, few, many or a class of expanded clone.

>TRBV12-5|TRBJ1-4|TRBD1|NA
TGTGCTAGTGGTGTCGGACAGGGGGTTGAAAAACTGTTTTTT
CASGVGQGVEKLFF
>TRBV5-1|TRBJ2-1|TRBD2|many
TGCGCCAGCAGCTTGGGGACTAGCGGGAGCTCCTACAATGAGCAGTTCTTC
CASSLGTSGSSYNEQFF
>TRBV20-1|TRBJ1-6|NA|few
TGCAGTGCAAGACAGGTGTCGGCACCCCTCCACTTT
CSARQVSAPLHF
>TRBV12-3/TRBV12-4|TRBJ2-5|NA|few
TGTGCCAGCAGAACCGGGGAGAAGGAAGAGACCCAGTACTTC
CASRTGEKEETQYF
>TRBV20-1|TRBJ2-1|NA|NA
TGCAGTGCTTGGGCGACTAGGCAGTTCTTC
CSAWATRQFF
>TRBV27|TRBJ2-1|NA|many
TGTGCCAGCTCACGTCTAACCAGCTCCTACAATGAGCAGTTCTTC
CASSRLTSSYNEQFF
>TRBV27|TRBJ2-7|TRBD1|few
TGTGCCAGCAGTTATCGGTGGGGACAGCTTACCTACGAGCAGTACTTC
CASSYRWGQLTYEQYF
>TRBV12-3/TRBV12-4|TRBJ2-1|TRBD2|NA
TGTGCCAGCAGTTCACTAGCGGGAGAGGATGAGCAGTTCTTC
CASSSLAGEDEQFF
>TRBV5-1|TRBJ2-5|NA|few
TGCGCCAGCAGCCCGGTGTGGGCCTATCCAGGGGAGACCCAGTACTTC
CASSPVWAYPGETQYF
>TRBV12-3/TRBV12-4|TRBJ2-7|TRBD1|few
TGTGCCAGCAGACCGACAGGGGTCTCCTACGAGCAGTACTTC
CASRPTGVSYEQYF
>TRBV11-2|TRBJ2-3|NA|few
TGTGCCAGCAGCTTTGTCTCTAGCGGCACAGATACGCAGTATTTT
CASSFVSSGTDTQYF
>TRBV10-3|TRBJ2-2|NA|NA
TGTGCCATCAGTAGGGTGATCACGAACACCGGGGAGCTGTTTTTT
CAISRVITNTGELFF
>TRBV20-1|TRBJ1-2|TRBD1|few
TGCAGTGCTGCGCATTCTCCAGGAGACAGGGAGAGGGGCTATGGCTACACCTTC
CSAAHSPGDRERGYGYTF
>TRBV5-1|TRBJ2-2|NA|once
TGCGCCAGCAGCTTGGATACGGGGAACGGGGAGCTGTTTTTT
CASSLDTGNGELFF
>TRBV10-3|TRBJ2-1|NA|once
TGTGCCATCAGTGAGTCGGCAGCCAACAATGAGCAGTTCTTC
CAISESAANNEQFF
>TRBV12-3/TRBV12-4|TRBJ2-7|NA|few
TGTGCCAGCAGTTTGAAGGGTTCGGGCGAGCAGTACTTC
CASSLKGSGEQYF
>TRBV5-1|TRBJ2-5|NA|few
TGCGCCAGCAGCTTGGTGACACCCCTCCCCGCAGAGACCCAGTACTTC
CASSLVTPLPAETQYF
>TRBV27|TRBJ2-7|TRBD2|few
TGTGCCACCAGGACTAGCGGGGACTACGAGCAGTACTTC
CATRTSGDYEQYF
>TRBV4-2|TRBJ1-2|TRBD1|once
TGTGCCAGCAGCCAAGATGAGGGGGCAGGCTATGGCTACACCTTC
CASSQDEGAGYGYTF
>TRBV28|TRBJ1-4|NA|few
TGTGCCACCAGGTGGTCTAATGAAAAACTGTTTTTT
CATRWSNEKLFF
>TRBV5-1|TRBJ2-1|TRBD2|NA
TGCGCCAGCAGCTTGGAGGGAGGGCCTCCACGCTCCATATACAATGAGCAGTTCTTC
CASSLEGGPPRSIYNEQFF
>TRBV7-9|TRBJ2-3|NA|many
TGTGCCAGCAGCTCGAGGGGTGGAGATACGCAGTATTTT
CASSSRGGDTQYF